The rows below give T cell receptor beta chains drawn from one sample of a study of T cell responses to AZD1222 COVID-19 vaccine. Sequencing used immunoSEQ multiplex PCR; TCRdb keeps in-frame clones, though not all of them. The table lists 250,000 to 300,000 clones, around 93% of them singletons. The input for sequencing was peripheral blood, taken 28 days after the second AZD1222 dose. The receptors come from an adult who received the AZD1222 COVID-19 vaccine. Both conserved end residues are part of each CDR3. D genes are given only for firm matches. Not all rows give a size; the values are once, few, many and, for expanded clones, a class.

j_gene	d_gene	v_gene	abundance	CDR3aa	CDR3nt
TRBJ1-6	TRBD1	TRBV7-8	-	CASSLTDRDGNSPLHF	TGTGCCAGCAGCTTAACCGACAGGGATGGTAATTCACCCCTCCACTTT
TRBJ1-2	-	TRBV6-5	-	CASRIGGAANYGYTF	TGTGCCAGCAGAATCGGGGGGGCTGCTAACTATGGCTACACCTTC
TRBJ1-5	-	TRBV19	-	CASSQGEPLNNPAEHF	TGTGCCAGTAGCCAGGGAGAGCCTCTTAATAACCCCGCTGAGCATTTT
TRBJ2-2	-	TRBV20-1	-	CSARMSGELFF	TGCAGTGCTCGTATGTCCGGGGAGCTGTTTTTT
TRBJ1-1	-	TRBV28	-	CASSLLRAEAFF	TGTGCCAGCAGTTTACTGAGGGCTGAGGCTTTCTTT
TRBJ2-1	TRBD2	TRBV29-1	once	CSGSGTSAPGEQFF	TGCAGCGGCTCCGGGACTAGCGCGCCTGGTGAGCAGTTCTTC
TRBJ1-2	TRBD1	TRBV11-2	-	CASSLDLWEGGAVSYTF	TGTGCCAGCAGCTTAGATTTGTGGGAAGGGGGCGCGGTAAGCTACACCTTC
TRBJ2-7	TRBD1	TRBV19	-	CASSIGQGSYEQYF	TGTGCCAGTAGTATTGGACAGGGAAGCTACGAGCAGTACTTC
TRBJ1-5	-	TRBV24-1	-	CATGGGNQPQHF	TGTGCCACCGGTGGGGGAAATCAGCCCCAGCATTTT
TRBJ2-3	-	TRBV3-1/TRBV3-2	-	CASSQDGTSTDTQYF	TGTGCCAGCAGCCAAGACGGGACAAGCACAGATACGCAGTATTTT
TRBJ1-6	-	TRBV2	once	CASSVSSYNSPLHF	TGTGCCAGCAGTGTGAGCTCCTATAATTCACCCCTCCACTTT
TRBJ2-3	-	TRBV18	-	CASSPQERGSTDF	TGTGCCAGCTCACCACAGGAGCGCGGGTCAACGGATTTT
TRBJ2-7	-	TRBV5-1	-	CASSSQGAGHYEQYF	TGCGCCAGCAGCTCCCAAGGGGCGGGGCACTACGAGCAGTACTTC
TRBJ2-1	-	TRBV6-5	once	CASSKNTESNEQFF	TGTGCCAGCAGCAAAAACACCGAGAGCAATGAGCAGTTCTTC
TRBJ2-5	TRBD2	TRBV3-1/TRBV3-2	-	CASSQPLAGVETQYF	TGTGCCAGCAGCCAACCTCTAGCGGGGGTTGAGACCCAGTACTTC
TRBJ1-2	-	TRBV6-5	-	CASSRQVNYGYTF	TGTGCCAGCAGTCGACAGGTTAACTATGGCTACACCTTC
TRBJ2-1	TRBD2	TRBV2	-	CASSEKIAGGNEQFF	TGTGCCAGCAGTGAAAAAATAGCGGGGGGAAATGAGCAGTTCTTC
TRBJ1-2	-	TRBV7-8	-	CASSRGPFYGYTF	TGTGCCAGCAGCCGGGGGCCGTTCTATGGCTACACCTTC
TRBJ2-2	-	TRBV5-1	-	CASSLGTTSTGELFF	TGCGCCAGCAGCTTGGGCACGACTTCCACCGGGGAGCTGTTTTTT
TRBJ1-6	-	TRBV27	-	CASSQGAAQRYNSPLHF	TGTGCCAGCAGCCAAGGGGCGGCTCAGAGGTATAATTCACCCCTCCACTTT
TRBJ2-1	-	TRBV19	-	CASSTHIRATYEQFF	TGTGCCAGTAGTACCCACATACGGGCCACCTATGAGCAGTTCTTC
TRBJ2-2	-	TRBV5-5	-	CASSDQRQSTGELFF	TGTGCCAGCAGCGATCAACGACAGAGCACCGGGGAGCTGTTTTTT
TRBJ2-5	-	TRBV12-3/TRBV12-4	-	CATSAGGETQYF	TGTGCCACCTCAGCTGGGGGGGAGACCCAGTACTTC
TRBJ2-1	TRBD2	TRBV27	-	CASTWGGGGVWEQFF	TGTGCCAGCACTTGGGGCGGCGGGGGGGTATGGGAGCAGTTCTTC
TRBJ2-1	TRBD2	TRBV19	once	CASSWSGDLYNEQFF	TGTGCCAGTAGTTGGAGCGGGGACCTCTACAATGAGCAGTTCTTC
TRBJ2-7	-	TRBV29-1	-	CSGSTLGEQYF	TGCAGCGGAAGTACCCTTGGCGAGCAGTACTTC
TRBJ1-3	TRBD1	TRBV7-3	-	CASSLTGTASGNTIYF	TGTGCCAGCAGCTTAACCGGGACAGCCTCTGGAAACACCATATATTTT
TRBJ2-1	TRBD2	TRBV28	-	CASSSGLAVYNEQFF	TGTGCCAGCAGTTCTGGACTAGCGGTCTACAATGAGCAGTTCTTC
TRBJ2-1	TRBD1	TRBV7-2	-	CASSVQGAEQFF	TGTGCCAGCAGCGTACAGGGGGCTGAGCAGTTCTTC
TRBJ1-5	-	TRBV19	-	CASSYDGVQPQHF	TGTGCCAGTAGTTATGACGGCGTTCAGCCCCAGCATTTT
TRBJ1-5	-	TRBV4-1	-	CASSQGGTGHQPQHF	TGCGCCAGCAGCCAAGGGGGGACTGGCCATCAGCCCCAGCATTTT
TRBJ2-2	TRBD1	TRBV19	-	CASSIKRTGATGELFF	TGTGCCAGTAGTATCAAGAGGACAGGGGCCACCGGGGAGCTGTTTTTT
TRBJ2-3	-	TRBV9	-	CASSVVGNTDTQYF	TGTGCCAGCAGCGTAGTTGGAAACACAGATACGCAGTATTTT
TRBJ1-2	-	TRBV5-1	-	CASSEGPPINYGYTF	TGCGCCAGCAGCGAGGGACCGCCGATCAACTATGGCTACACCTTC
TRBJ2-1	-	TRBV5-8	few	CASSLSGEQFF	TGTGCCAGCAGCTTAAGTGGGGAGCAGTTCTTC
TRBJ1-1	-	TRBV3-1/TRBV3-2	-	CASSQSVYGAFF	TGTGCCAGCAGCCAGAGCGTTTATGGAGCTTTCTTT
TRBJ1-5	-	TRBV28	-	CASSFVGNNQPQHF	TGTGCCAGCAGTTTCGTAGGGAACAATCAGCCCCAGCATTTT
TRBJ1-6	-	TRBV7-3	-	CASSLRGSPSPLHF	TGTGCCAGCAGCTTAAGGGGATCTCCTTCACCCCTCCACTTT
TRBJ2-4	-	TRBV7-8	-	CASSKGGLLAKNIQYF	TGTGCCAGCAGCAAGGGGGGGCTGCTCGCCAAAAACATTCAGTACTTC
TRBJ1-2	-	TRBV28	-	CASTSPPNFPYGYTF	TGTGCCAGCACCTCCCCCCCGAATTTCCCCTATGGCTACACCTTC
TRBJ1-5	-	TRBV30	-	CAWSVQGGGQPQHF	TGTGCCTGGAGTGTACAAGGGGGGGGGCAGCCCCAGCATTTT
TRBJ1-1	TRBD1	TRBV13	-	CASSLGDRVPVRTEAFF	TGTGCCAGCAGCTTAGGGGACAGGGTTCCCGTTCGTACTGAAGCTTTCTTT
TRBJ2-7	-	TRBV11-2	-	CASSSMASYEQYF	TGTGCCAGCAGCTCAATGGCTTCCTACGAGCAGTACTTC
TRBJ2-1	TRBD2	TRBV5-4	-	CASLTSGGADEQFF	TGTGCCAGCCTGACTAGCGGGGGGGCGGATGAGCAGTTCTTC
TRBJ2-1	-	TRBV19	once	CASRDPYNEQFF	TGTGCCAGCCGGGACCCCTACAATGAGCAGTTCTTC
TRBJ1-3	-	TRBV3-1/TRBV3-2	-	CASSLSGNTIYF	TGTGCCAGCAGCCTCTCTGGAAACACCATATATTTT
TRBJ2-7	TRBD1	TRBV19	-	CASSIKQGQLQRQYF	TGTGCCAGTAGTATTAAACAGGGGCAACTTCAAAGGCAGTACTTC
TRBJ2-5	-	TRBV3-1/TRBV3-2	-	CASSVQGPRGETQYF	TGTGCCAGCAGCGTACAGGGCCCCCGAGGAGAGACCCAGTACTTC